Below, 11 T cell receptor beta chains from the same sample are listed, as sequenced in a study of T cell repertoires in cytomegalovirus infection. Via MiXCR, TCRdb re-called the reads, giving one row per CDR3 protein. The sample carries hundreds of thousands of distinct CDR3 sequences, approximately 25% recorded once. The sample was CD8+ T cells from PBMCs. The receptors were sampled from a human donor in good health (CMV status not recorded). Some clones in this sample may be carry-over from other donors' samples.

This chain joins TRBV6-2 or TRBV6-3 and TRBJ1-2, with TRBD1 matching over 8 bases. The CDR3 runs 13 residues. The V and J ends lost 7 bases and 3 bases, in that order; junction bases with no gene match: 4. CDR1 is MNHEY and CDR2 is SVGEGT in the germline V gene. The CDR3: CASTWTGHYGYTF. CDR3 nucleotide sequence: TGTGCCAGCACTTGGACAGGGCACTATGGCTACACCTTC.

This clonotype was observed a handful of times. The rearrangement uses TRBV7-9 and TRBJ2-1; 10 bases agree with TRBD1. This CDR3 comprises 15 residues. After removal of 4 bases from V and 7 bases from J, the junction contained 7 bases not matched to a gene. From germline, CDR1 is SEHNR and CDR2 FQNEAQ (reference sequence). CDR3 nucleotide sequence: TGTGCCAGCAGCTCCGGGACAGGGGCCCTTAATGAGCAGTTCTTC. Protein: CASSSGTGALNEQFF.

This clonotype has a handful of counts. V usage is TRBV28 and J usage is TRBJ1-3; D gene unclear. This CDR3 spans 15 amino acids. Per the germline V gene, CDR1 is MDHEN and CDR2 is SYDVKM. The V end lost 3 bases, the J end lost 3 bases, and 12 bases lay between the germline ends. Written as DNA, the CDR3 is TGTGCCAGCAGTTTGACATTTTCGCTTGGAAACACCATATATTTT. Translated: CASSLTFSLGNTIYF.

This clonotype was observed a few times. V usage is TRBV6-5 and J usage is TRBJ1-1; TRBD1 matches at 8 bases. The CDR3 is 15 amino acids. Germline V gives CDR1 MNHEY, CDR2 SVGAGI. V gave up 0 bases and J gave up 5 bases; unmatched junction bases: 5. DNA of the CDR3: TGTGCCAGCAGTTACTCTGTAACAGGGGGGACTGAAGCTTTCTTT. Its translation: CASSYSVTGGTEAFF.

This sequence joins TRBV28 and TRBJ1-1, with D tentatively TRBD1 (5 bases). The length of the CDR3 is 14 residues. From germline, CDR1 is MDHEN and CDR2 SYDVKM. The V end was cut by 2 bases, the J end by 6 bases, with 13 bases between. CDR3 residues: CASSLRGLGAEAFF. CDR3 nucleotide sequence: TGTGCCAGCAGTTTAAGGGGACTCGGGGCTGAAGCTTTCTTT.

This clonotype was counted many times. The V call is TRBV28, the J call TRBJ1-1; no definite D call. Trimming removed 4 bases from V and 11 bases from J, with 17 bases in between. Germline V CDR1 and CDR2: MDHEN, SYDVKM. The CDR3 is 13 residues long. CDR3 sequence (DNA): TGTGCCAGCAGTTATCAACCCTTCTCGGAGGCTTTCTTT. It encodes CASSYQPFSEAFF.

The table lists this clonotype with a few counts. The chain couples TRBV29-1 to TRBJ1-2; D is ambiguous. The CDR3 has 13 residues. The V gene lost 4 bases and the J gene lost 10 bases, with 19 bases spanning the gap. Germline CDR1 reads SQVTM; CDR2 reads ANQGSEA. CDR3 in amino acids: CSVGVGGEDIYTF. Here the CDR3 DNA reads TGCAGCGTTGGCGTGGGTGGGGAGGATATCTACACCTTC.

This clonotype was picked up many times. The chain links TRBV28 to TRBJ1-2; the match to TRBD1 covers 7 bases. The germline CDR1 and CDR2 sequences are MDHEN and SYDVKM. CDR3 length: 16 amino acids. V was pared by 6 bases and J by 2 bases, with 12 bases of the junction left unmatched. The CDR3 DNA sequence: TGTGCCAGCAGGGGGACAGACGCCCTTAAAAACTATGGCTACACCTTC. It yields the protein CASRGTDALKNYGYTF.

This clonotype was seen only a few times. This CDR3 is CASSPWNAADGYTF. The CDR3 DNA follows: TGTGCCAGCAGCCCTTGGAACGCCGCCGATGGCTACACCTTC. The chain employs TRBV14 and TRBJ1-2; D unresolved. The CDR3 contains 14 residues. Per germline, CDR1 SGHDN and CDR2 FVKESK. V was shortened by 4 bases and J by 6 bases, with 15 bases between the two germline ends.

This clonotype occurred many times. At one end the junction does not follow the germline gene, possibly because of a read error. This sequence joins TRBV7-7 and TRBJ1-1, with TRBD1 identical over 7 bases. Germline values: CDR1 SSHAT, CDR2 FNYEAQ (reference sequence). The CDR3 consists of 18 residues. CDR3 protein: CASSLPRLGTDPNTEAFF. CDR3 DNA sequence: TGTGCTAGCAGCCTCCCTCGTCTGGGGACAGACCCGAACACTGAAGCTTTCTTT. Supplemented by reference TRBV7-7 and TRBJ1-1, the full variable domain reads GAGVSQSPRYKVTKRGQDVTLRCDPISSHATLYWYQQALGQGPEFLTYFNYEAQPDKSGLPSDRFSAERPEGSISTLTIQRTEQRDSAMYRCASSLPRLGTDPNTEAFFGQGTRLTVV.

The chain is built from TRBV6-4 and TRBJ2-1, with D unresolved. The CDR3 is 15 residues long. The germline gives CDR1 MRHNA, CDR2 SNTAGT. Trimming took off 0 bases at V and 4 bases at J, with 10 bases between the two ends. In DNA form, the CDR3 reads TGTGCCAGCAGTGACTCGGTAGGGTGGTACAATGAGCAGTTCTTC. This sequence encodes CASSDSVGWYNEQFF.